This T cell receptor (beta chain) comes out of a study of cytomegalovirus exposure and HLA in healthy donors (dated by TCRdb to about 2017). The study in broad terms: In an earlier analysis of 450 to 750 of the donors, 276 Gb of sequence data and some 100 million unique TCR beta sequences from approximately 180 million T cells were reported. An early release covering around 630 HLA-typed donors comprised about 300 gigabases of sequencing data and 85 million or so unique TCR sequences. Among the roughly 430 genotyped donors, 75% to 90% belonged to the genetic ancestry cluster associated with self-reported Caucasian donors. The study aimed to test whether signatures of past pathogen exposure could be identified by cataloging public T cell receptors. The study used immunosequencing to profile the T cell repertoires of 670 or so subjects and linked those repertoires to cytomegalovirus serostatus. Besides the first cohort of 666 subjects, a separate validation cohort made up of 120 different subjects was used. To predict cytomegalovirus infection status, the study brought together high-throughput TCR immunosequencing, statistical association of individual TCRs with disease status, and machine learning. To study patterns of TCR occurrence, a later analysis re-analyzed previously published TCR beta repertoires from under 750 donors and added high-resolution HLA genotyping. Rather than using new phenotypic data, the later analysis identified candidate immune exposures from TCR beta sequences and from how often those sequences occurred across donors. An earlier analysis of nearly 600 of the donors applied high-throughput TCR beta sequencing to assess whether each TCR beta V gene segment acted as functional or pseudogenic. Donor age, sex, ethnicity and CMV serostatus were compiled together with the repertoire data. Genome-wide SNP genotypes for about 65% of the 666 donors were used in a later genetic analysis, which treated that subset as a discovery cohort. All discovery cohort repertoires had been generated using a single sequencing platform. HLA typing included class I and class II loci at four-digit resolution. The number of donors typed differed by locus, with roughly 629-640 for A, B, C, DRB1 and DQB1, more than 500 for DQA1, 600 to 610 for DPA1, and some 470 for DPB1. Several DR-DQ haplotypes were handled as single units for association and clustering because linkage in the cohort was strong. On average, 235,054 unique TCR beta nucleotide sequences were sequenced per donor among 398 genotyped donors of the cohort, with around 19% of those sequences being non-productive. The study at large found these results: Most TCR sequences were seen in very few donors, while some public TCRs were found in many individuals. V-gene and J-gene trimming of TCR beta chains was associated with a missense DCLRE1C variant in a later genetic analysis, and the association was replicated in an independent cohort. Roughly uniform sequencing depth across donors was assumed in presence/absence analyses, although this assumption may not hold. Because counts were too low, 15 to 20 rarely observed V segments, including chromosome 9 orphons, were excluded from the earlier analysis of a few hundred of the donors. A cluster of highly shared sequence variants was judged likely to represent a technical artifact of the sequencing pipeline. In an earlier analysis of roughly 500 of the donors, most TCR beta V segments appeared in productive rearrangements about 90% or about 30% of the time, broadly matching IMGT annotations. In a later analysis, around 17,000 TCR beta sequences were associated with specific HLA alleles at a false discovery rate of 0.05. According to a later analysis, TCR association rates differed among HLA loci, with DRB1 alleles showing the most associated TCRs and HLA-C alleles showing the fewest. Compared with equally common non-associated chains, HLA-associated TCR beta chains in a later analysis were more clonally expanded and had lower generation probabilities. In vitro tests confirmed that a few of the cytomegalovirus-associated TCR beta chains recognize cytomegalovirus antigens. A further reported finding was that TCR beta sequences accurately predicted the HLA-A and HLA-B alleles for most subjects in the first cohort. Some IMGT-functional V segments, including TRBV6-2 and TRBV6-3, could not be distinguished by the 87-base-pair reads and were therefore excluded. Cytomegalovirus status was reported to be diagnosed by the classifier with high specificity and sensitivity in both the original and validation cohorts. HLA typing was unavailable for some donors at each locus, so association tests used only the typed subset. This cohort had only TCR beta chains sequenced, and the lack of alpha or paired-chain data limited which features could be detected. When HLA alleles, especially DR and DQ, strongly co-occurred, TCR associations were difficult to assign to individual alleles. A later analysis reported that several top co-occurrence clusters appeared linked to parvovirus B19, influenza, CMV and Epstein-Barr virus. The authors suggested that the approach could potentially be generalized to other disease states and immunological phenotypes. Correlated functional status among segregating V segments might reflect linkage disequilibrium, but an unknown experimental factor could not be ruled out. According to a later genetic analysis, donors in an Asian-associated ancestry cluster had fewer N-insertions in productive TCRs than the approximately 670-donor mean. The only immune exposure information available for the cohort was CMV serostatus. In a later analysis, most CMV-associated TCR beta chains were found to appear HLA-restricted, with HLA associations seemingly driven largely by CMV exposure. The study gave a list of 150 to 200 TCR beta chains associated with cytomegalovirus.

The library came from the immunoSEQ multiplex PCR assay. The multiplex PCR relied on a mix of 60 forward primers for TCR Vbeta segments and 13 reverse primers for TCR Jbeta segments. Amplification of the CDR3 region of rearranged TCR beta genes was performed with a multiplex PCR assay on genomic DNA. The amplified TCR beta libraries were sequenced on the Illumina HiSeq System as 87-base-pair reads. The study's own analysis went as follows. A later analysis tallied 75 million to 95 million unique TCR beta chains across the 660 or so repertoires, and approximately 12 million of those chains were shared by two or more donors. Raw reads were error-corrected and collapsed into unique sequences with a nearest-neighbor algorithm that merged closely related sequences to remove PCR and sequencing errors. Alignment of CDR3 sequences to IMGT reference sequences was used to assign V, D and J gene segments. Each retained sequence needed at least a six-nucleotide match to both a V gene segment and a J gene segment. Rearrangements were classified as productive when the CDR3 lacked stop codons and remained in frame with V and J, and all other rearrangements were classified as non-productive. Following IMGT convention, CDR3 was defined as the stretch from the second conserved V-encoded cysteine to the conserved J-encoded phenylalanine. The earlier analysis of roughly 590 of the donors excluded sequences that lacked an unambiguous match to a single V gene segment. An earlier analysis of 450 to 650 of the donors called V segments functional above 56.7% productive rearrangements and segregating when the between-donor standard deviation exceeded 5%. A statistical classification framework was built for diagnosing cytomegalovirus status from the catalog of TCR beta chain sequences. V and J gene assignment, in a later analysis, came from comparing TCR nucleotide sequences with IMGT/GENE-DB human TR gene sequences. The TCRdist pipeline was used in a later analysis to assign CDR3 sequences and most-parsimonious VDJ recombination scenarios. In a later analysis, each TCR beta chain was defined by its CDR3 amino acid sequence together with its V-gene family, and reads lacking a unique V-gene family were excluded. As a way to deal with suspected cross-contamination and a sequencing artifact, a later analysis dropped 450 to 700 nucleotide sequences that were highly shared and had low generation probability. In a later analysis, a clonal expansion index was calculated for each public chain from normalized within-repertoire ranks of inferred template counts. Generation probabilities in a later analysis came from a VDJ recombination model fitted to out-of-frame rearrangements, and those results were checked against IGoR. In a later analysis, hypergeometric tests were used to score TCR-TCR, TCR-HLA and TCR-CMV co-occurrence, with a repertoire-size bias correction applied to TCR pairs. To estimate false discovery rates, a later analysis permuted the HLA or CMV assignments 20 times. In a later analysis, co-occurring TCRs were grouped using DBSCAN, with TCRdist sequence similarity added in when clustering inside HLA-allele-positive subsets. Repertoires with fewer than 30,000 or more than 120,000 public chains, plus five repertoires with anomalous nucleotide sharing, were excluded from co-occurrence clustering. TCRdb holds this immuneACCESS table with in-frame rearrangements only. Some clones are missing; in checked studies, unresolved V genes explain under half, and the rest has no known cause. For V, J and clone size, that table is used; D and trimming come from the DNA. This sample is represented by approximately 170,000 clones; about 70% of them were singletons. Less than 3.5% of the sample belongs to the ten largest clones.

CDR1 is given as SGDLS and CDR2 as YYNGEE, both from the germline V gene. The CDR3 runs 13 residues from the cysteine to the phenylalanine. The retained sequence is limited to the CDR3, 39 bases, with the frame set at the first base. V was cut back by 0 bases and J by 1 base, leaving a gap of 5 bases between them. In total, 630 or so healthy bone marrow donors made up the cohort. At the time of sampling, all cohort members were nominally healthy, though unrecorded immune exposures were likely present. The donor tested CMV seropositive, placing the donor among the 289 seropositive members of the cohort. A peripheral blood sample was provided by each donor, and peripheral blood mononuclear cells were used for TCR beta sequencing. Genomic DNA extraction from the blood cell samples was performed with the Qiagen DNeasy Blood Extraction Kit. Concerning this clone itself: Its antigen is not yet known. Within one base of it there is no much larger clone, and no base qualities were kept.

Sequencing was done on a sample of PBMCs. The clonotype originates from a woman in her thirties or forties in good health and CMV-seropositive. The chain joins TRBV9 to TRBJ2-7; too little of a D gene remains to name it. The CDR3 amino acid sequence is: CASSVDSSYEQYF. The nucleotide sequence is TGTGCCAGCAGCGTAGACAGTTCCTACGAGCAGTACTTC. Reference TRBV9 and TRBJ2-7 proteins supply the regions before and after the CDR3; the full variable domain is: DSGVTQTPKHLITATGQRVTLRCSPRSGDLSVYWYQQSLDQGLQFLIQYYNGEERAKGNILERFSAQQFPDLHSELNLSSLELGDSALYFCASSVDSSYEQYFGPGTRLTVT.